This T cell receptor beta chain was retrieved from a study of T cells in localized non-small cell lung cancer. Trimming stripped 6 bases from V and 10 bases from J, with 10 bases between. This CDR3 is 11 amino acids long. Germline V gene sequence: CDR1 MDHEN, CDR2 SYDVKM. General observations from the study: In the blood, greater T cell density corresponded to longer overall survival.

Profiled with immunoSEQ multiplex PCR; TCRdb holds only in-frame clones, not every one. The repertoire includes about 14,000 clones, roughly 90% of them detected once, and 2.5% to 3% sits in the top ten. To note about this clone: Its specificity is unknown.

V gene TRBV28 combines with J gene TRBJ2-4; D is ambiguous. The starting material was peripheral blood mononuclear cells, obtained before any cancer treatment. The receptor was derived from a man aged 35 to 70 with stage III lung adenocarcinoma. The CDR3 region has the DNA TGTGCCAGCAGCGGTGGGCCAATTCAGTACTTC. Its translation: CASSGGPIQYF. The whole variable domain, filled in from reference TRBV28 and TRBJ2-4, reads DVKVTQSSRYLVKRTGEKVFLECVQDMDHENMFWYRQDPGLGLRLIYFSYDVKMKEKGDIPEGYSVSREKKERFSLILESASTNQTSMYLCASSGGPIQYFGAGTRLSVL.